This T cell receptor beta chain was sequenced for a study of cytomegalovirus exposure and HLA in healthy donors. The PCR contained 60 Vbeta and 13 Jbeta primers. TCRdb keeps only in-frame clones here, not all; method: immunoSEQ multiplex PCR. The repertoire holds more than 80,000 clones, with 75% as singletons. Germline loops: CDR1 LGHNA, CDR2 YSLEER. Trimming shortened V by 1 base and J by 2 bases, and 17 bases separated the two germline ends. The CDR3 spans 17 residues. Study-wide findings and caveats: Some V segments (TRBV6-2 and TRBV6-3 among them) were excluded as indistinguishable. There were fewer than 200 TCR beta chains listed as cytomegalovirus-associated.

About this clone: Its antigen is undetermined.

The V and J genes are TRBV4-3 and TRBJ1-1; a weak D match, TRBD1 (6 bases). The source is a male donor in good health and CMV-seropositive. Material for sequencing was PBMCs. The CDR3, as DNA: TGCGCCAGCAGCCAAGGTGGGCCCCAGGGGCCTAACACTGAAGCTTTCTTT. The encoded protein is CASSQGGPQGPNTEAFF.